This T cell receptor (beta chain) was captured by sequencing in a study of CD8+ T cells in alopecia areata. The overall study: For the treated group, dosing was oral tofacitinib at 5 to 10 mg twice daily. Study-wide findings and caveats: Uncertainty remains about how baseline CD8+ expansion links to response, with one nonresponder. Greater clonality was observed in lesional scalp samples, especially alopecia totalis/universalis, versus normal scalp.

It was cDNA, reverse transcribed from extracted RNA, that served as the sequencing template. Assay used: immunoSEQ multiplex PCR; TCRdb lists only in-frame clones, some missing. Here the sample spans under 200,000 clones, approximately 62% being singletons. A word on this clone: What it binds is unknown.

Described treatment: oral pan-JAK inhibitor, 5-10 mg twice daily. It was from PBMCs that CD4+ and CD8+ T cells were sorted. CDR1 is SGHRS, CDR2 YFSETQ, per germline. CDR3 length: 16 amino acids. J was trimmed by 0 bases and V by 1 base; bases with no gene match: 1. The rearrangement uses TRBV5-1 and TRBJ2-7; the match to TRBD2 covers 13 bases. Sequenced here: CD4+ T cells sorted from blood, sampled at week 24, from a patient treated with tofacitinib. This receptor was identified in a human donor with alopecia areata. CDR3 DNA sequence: TGCGCCAGCAGCTTGACTAGCGGGGGGGCCTCCTACGAGCAGTACTTC. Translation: CASSLTSGGASYEQYF.